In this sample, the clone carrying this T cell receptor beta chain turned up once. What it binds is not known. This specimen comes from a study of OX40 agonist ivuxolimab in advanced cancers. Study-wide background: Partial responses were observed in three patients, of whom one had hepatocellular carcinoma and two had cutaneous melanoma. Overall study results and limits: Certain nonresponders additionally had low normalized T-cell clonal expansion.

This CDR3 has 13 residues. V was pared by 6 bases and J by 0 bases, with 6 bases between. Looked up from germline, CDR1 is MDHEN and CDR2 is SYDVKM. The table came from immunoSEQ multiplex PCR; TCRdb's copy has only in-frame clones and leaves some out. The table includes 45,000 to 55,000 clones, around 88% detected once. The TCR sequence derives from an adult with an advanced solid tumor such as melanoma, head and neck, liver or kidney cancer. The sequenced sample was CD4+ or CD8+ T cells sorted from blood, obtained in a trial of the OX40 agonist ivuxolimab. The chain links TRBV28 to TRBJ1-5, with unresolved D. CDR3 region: CASRPYSNQPQHF. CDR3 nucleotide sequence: TGTGCCAGCAGACCATATAGCAATCAGCCCCAGCATTTT.